This entry concerns a single TCR beta chain. Clones were sequenced by immunoSEQ multiplex PCR, and TCRdb holds only the in-frame ones, with some missing. The data show about 150,000 clones, approximately 85% seen once. This specimen comes from a study of blood T cell repertoires in COVID-19. This CDR3 has 16 amino acids. Per the germline V gene, CDR1 is SEHNR and CDR2 is FQNEAQ (reference sequence). V gave up 5 bases and J gave up 5 bases; unmatched junction bases: 14. The material sequenced was peripheral blood. The clonotype was recovered from a man in his sixties with COVID-19, enrolled during active disease. V is TRBV7-9 and J is TRBJ1-1; 7 positions agree with TRBD1. The CDR3 DNA sequence: TGTGCCAGCAGCCCCTATAGGGGGCGTCAGGGGACTGAAGCTTTCTTT. It yields the protein CASSPYRGRQGTEAFF.